The TCR beta chain under discussion was sequenced for a study of cytomegalovirus exposure and HLA in healthy donors. Whole-study results and caveats: Reports indicated that the classifier achieved high specificity and sensitivity in diagnosing cytomegalovirus status. A link between a missense DCLRE1C variant and TCR beta V- and J-gene trimming emerged from a later analysis.

Remarks on this clone: Its antigen is unknown.

The CDR3 consists of 14 residues. Germline CDR1 reads SGHTA; CDR2 reads FQGNSA. Both 60 Vbeta primers and 13 Jbeta primers went into the PCR. Sequencing was performed with immunoSEQ multiplex PCR; in TCRdb, only in-frame clones are kept and a portion is missing. The sample gives around 160,000 clones, approximately 73% of which show up once; roughly 1.7% is in the top ten. The sequence derives from a woman between 18 and 29 years old in good health and CMV-seronegative. The chain uses TRBV7-2 and TRBJ2-5; 8 nucleotides agree with TRBD1. Matching the DNA end better, TRBJ2-7 makes the J call doubtful. Sequences were obtained from PBMCs. Here the CDR3 DNA reads TGTGCCAGCAGCCACAGGGACAGGCTCTACGAGCAGTACTTC. This sequence encodes CASSHRDRLYEQYF.